The clone carrying this T cell receptor (beta chain) has a single count. An even split of each subset's genomic DNA across several immunoSEQ plates was performed. Clones were sequenced by immunoSEQ multiplex PCR, and TCRdb holds only the in-frame ones, with some missing. The table lists about 490,000 clones, 75% to 85% of them singletons, with 10% to 15% in the top ten. The entry originates in a study of shared clonotypes between healthy human individuals. Study-level information: Ranging from 18 to 49 in age, donors were a couple of women and three men.

V was clipped by 3 bases and J by 7 bases, with 13 bases between them. CDR3 length equals 14 residues. Germline CDR1 MNHEY, CDR2 SMNVEV (reference sequence). The sequencing sample was made of PBMCs. The clonotype originates from a middle-aged woman in good health. Some clones in this sample may be carry-over from other donors' samples. The J gene is TRBJ1-5, the V gene TRBV27; D might be TRBD1 (5 bases). The CDR3 here is CASSFAGSNQPQHF. Written as DNA, the CDR3 is TGTGCCAGCAGTTTTGCAGGGTCTAACCAGCCCCAGCATTTT.